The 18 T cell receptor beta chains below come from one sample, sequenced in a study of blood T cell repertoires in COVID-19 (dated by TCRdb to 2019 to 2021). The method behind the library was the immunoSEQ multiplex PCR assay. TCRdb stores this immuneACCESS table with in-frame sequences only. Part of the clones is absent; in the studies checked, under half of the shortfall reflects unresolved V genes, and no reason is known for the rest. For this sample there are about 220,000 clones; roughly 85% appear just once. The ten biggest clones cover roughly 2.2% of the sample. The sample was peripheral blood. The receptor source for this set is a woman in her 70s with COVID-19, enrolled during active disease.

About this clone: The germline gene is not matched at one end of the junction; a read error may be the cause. CDR3 in DNA: TGTGCTAGCAGCCCGGGACTAGTGGGCAATGAGCAGTTCTTC. It specifies CASSPGLVGNEQFF. The chain joins TRBV7-7 to TRBJ2-1, with 8 bases identical to TRBD2. CDR3 length equals 14 residues. Germline V gene sequence: CDR1 SSHAT, CDR2 FNYEAQ (reference sequence).

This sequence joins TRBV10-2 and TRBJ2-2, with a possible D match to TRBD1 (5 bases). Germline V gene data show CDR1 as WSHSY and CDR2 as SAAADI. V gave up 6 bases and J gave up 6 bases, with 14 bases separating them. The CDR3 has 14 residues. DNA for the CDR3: TGCGCCAGCAGCAGGGTACCCCCCGCCGGGGAGCTGTTTTTT. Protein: CASSRVPPAGELFF.

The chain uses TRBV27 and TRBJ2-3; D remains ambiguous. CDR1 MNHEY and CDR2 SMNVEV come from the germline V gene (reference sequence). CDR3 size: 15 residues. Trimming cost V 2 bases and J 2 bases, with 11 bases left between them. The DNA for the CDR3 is TGTGCCAGCAGTTTAGGCGGCAGATCCACAGATACGCAGTATTTT. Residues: CASSLGGRSTDTQYF.

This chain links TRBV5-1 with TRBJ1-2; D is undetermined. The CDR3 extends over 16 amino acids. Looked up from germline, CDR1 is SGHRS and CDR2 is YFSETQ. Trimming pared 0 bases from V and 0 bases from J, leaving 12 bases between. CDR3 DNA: TGCGCCAGCAGCTTGGACAGCTTAATTCCTAACTATGGCTACACCTTC. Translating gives CASSLDSLIPNYGYTF.

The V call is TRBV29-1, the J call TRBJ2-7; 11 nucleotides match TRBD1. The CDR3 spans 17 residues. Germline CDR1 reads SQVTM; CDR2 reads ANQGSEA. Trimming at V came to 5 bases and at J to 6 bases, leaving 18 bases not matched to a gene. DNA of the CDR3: TGCAGCGTTTCCGACCGAGTGCGGGACAGGGGGATGGTCGAGCAGTACTTC. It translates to CSVSDRVRDRGMVEQYF.

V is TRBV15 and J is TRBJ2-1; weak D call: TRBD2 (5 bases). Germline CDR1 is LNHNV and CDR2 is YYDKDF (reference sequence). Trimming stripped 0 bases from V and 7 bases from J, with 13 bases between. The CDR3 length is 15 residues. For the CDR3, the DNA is TGTGCCACCAGCAGAGATAAACTAGTTGGGAATGAGCAGTTCTTC. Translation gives CATSRDKLVGNEQFF. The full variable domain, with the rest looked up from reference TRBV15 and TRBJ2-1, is DAMVIQNPRYQVTQFGKPVTLSCSQTLNHNVMYWYQQKSSQAPKLLFHYYDKDFNNEADTPDNFQSRRPNTSFCFLDIRSPGLGDTAMYLCATSRDKLVGNEQFFGPGTRLTVL.

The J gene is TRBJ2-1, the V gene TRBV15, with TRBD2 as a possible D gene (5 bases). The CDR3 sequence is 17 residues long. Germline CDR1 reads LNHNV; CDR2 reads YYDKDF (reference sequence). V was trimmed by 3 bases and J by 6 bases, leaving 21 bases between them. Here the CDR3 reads CATSRKAVVPPSNEQFF. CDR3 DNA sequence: TGTGCCACCAGCAGGAAAGCGGTGGTTCCTCCCTCCAATGAGCAGTTCTTC.

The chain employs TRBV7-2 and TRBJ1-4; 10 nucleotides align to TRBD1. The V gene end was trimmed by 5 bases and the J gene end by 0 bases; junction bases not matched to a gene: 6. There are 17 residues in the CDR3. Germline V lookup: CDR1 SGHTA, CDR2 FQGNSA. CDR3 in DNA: TGTGCCAGCAGCCTGGGACAGGGGTTTGCAACTAATGAAAAACTGTTTTTT. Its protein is CASSLGQGFATNEKLFF.

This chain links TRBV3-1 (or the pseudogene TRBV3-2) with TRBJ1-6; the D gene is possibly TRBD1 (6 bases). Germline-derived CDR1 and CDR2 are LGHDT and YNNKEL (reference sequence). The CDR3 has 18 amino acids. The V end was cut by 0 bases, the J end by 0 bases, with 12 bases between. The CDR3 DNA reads TGTGCCAGCAGCCAAGAGCGGGGGGCGAGCTCCTATAATTCACCCCTCCACTTT. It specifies CASSQERGASSYNSPLHF.

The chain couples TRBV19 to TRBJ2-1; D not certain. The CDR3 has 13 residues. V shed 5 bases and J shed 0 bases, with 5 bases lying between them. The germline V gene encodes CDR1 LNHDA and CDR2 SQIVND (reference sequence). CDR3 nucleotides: TGTGCCAGTAGTCCCAGCTCCTACAATGAGCAGTTCTTC. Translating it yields CASSPSSYNEQFF. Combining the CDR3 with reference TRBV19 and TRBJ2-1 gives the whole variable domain DGGITQSPKYLFRKEGQNVTLSCEQNLNHDAMYWYRQDPGQGLRLIYYSQIVNDFQKGDIAEGYSVSREKKESFPLTVTSAQKNPTAFYLCASSPSSYNEQFFGPGTRLTVL.

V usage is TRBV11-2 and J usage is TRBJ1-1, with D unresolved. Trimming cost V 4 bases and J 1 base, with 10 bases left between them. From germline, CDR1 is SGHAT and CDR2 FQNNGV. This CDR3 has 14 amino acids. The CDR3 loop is CASSSEIGNTEAFF. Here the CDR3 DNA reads TGTGCCAGCAGCTCCGAGATCGGGAACACTGAAGCTTTCTTT.

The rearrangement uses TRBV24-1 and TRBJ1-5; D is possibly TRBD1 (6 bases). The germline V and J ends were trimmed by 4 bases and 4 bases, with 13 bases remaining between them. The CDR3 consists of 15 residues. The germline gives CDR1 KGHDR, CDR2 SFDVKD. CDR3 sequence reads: CATSDPRQANQPQHF. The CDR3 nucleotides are TGTGCCACCAGTGACCCTAGACAGGCGAATCAGCCCCAGCATTTT.

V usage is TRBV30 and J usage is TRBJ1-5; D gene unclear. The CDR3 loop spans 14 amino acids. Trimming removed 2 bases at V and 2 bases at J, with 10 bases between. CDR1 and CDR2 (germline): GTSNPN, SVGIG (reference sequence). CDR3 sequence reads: CAWSYGVGNQPQHF. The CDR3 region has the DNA TGTGCCTGGAGTTACGGGGTGGGCAATCAGCCCCAGCATTTT.

CDR3 coding DNA: TGTGCCAGCAGCGTAGCGCACAGCCAAGAGACCCAGTACTTC. It yields the protein CASSVAHSQETQYF. The V call is TRBV9, the J call TRBJ2-5, with D unresolved. This CDR3 has 14 amino acids. V shed 0 bases and J shed 1 base, with 7 bases lying between them. From germline, CDR1 is SGDLS and CDR2 YYNGEE.

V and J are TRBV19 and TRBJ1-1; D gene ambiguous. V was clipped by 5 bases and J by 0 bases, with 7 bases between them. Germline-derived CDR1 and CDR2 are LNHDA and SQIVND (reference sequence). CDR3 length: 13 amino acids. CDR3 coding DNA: TGTGCCAGTAGTGAGGGTATGAACACTGAAGCTTTCTTT. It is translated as CASSEGMNTEAFF.

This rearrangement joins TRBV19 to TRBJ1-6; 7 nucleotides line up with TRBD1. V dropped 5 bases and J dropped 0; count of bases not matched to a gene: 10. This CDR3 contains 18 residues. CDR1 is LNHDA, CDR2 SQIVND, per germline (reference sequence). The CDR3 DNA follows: TGTGCCAGTAGTTTCGCCCGGGACAGCGGCTCCTATAATTCACCCCTCCACTTT. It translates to CASSFARDSGSYNSPLHF.

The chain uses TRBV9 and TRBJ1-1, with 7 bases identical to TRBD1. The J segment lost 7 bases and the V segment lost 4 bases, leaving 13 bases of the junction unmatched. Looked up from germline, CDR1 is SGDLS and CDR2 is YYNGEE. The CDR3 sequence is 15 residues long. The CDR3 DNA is TGTGCCAGCAGCTCCCCTACTCAGGGGGACGGTGAAGCTTTCTTT. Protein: CASSSPTQGDGEAFF.

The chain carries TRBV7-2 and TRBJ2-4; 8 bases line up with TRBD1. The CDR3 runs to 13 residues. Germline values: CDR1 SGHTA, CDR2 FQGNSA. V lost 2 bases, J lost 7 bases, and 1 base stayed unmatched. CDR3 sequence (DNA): TGTGCCAGCAGCTTAAGGACAGGGAACATTCAGTACTTC. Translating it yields CASSLRTGNIQYF.